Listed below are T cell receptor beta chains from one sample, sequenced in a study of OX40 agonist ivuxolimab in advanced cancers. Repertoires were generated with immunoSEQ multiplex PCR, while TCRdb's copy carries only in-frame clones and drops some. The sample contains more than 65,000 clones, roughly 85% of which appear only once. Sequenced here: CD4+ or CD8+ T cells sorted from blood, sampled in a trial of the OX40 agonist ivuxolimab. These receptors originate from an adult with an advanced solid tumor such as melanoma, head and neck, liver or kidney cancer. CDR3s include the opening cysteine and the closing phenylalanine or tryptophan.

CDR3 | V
CASRPTGDHNQPQHF | TRBV10-2
CATSSQGSGELFF | TRBV15
CASSPGLNEKLFF | TRBV19
CASSPGSYTEAFF | TRBV18
CASSMGSGGGLSFMNTEAFF | TRBV19
CASSLWPTLGLAGGPGNEQFF | TRBV27
CAWSSGSTSTDTQYF | TRBV30
CASSSSARKGPHTQYF | TRBV28
CASSQPMPQGIQPQHF | TRBV6-7
CASSVRPFPETQYF | TRBV6-1
CASSNLHWNTEAFF | TRBV19
CASKERYTEAFF | TRBV19
CAISETGQGAQTQYF | TRBV10-3
CASNKGQGDIQYF | TRBV28
CSGQGGGEKLFF | TRBV29-1
CASSLNLGLLTYEQYF | TRBV5-6
CASQSGRPPNYGYTF | TRBV6-1
CASSSRDNQPQHF | TRBV7-9
CASSAITSGSYEQYF | TRBV10-1
CASSPRGGQGYEQYF | TRBV7-6
CASDKGRNYGYTF | TRBV28
CASSYRYGYTF | TRBV7-9
CASSQGVRGQDYGYTF | TRBV4-1
CASSPRGLGETQYF | TRBV9
CASRGRGDTEAFF | TRBV19
CASSLEGAYNSPLHF | TRBV5-1
CASSPGAGQGQYF | TRBV5-1
CARSQGARGNTIYF | TRBV5-1
CASSQEGTAGEQYF | TRBV5-1
CASSLGGTENYGYTF | TRBV5-1
CASSNSDGYTF | TRBV28
CASRRRTGNTEAFF | TRBV6-5
CASSSGQATEAFF | TRBV27
CASSEIAVYSNQPQHF | TRBV2
CASSPSQGGEKLFF | TRBV18
CASSYSGRVRNEKLFF | TRBV6-5
CASSKLQGGSGYTF | TRBV27
CASSPTERSGYTF | TRBV6-6
CAISKRTGETEAFF | TRBV10-3
CASSQDGNYGYTF | TRBV5-4
CASSQIWAPGELFF | TRBV4-2
CASSLAKDSTGVFEKLFF | TRBV7-9
CASSLQSGQSSNQPQHF | TRBV7-2
CASGTRLFYEQYF | TRBV19
CASSLEVGGIDEQYF | TRBV7-2
CASSHGQGALYGYTF | TRBV4-2
CASSRGTSLQETQYF | TRBV19
CASSLGQGSYNEQFF | TRBV5-8
CASSQNPRDISSPLHF | TRBV21-1
CASSLLGVEAFF | TRBV7-2
CAWSVDSFRELFF | TRBV30
CASSGSQGVPGNQPQHF | TRBV5-8
CASSSGLAGETQYF | TRBV19
CASSLGQGLGYEQYF | TRBV5-5
CASIRRTNTEAFF | TRBV7-9
CASSSRDRGRDTQYF | TRBV7-9